This TCR beta chain stems from a study of shared clonotypes between healthy human individuals. Study-level points and caveats: The study generally estimated greater richness for naive than memory subsets. Enrolling few donors narrowed the genetic and exposure-history diversity that was represented. Rarefaction gave evidence that sorted-subset sequencing remained incomplete despite large depth.

Sequencing was performed with immunoSEQ multiplex PCR; in TCRdb, only in-frame clones are kept and a portion is missing. Counted here are some 2,000,000 clones, 95% occurring once; the ten biggest clones make up over 0.1%. Adults of Caucasian background living in Nashville, Tennessee made up all donors. With respect to this clone: Its antigen is still unknown.

The sequence was collected from a man between 18 and 29 years old in good health. The sample was naive CD4+ T cells sorted from blood. Sample subset: CD45RA+ positively selected.

The CDR3 nucleotides are TGCGCCAGCAGAACCCAGGGGAATGAGCAGTTCTTC. This codes for CASRTQGNEQFF. The chain is built from TRBV5-1 and TRBJ2-1, with D possibly matching TRBD1 (6 bases). Trimming shortened V by 5 bases and J by 7 bases, and 10 bases separated the two germline ends. The CDR3 runs 12 residues. Germline V gene sequence: CDR1 SGHRS, CDR2 YFSETQ.